The next 26 T cell receptor beta chains were all read from a single sample in a study of shared clonotypes between healthy human individuals. Assay used: immunoSEQ multiplex PCR; TCRdb lists only in-frame clones, some missing. This sample has about 1.5 million clones, with 95% to 99% found just once. Sequencing input: naive CD4+ T cells sorted from blood. The sample's subset: CD45RA+ positively selected. The receptor source for this set is a man aged 25 to 40 in good health.

As to this clone: Different DNA sequences within this sample yield the same CDR3. The rearrangement links TRBV9 to TRBJ2-1, with 8 nucleotides matching TRBD2. This CDR3 contains 15 residues. The germline V gene has CDR1 SGDLS and CDR2 YYNGEE. V gave up 0 bases and J gave up 6 bases; unmatched junction bases: 5. The CDR3 coding sequence is TGTGCCAGCAGCGTAGTGGCGGGAGGACTCAATGAGCAGTTCTTC. Translating gives CASSVVAGGLNEQFF.

This clone was seen only a few times. The chain is built from TRBV5-1 and TRBJ2-2; TRBD2 matches at 12 bases. The CDR3 length is 17 residues. V lost 4 bases to trimming and J lost 4 bases; unmatched junction nucleotides: 8. Per the germline V gene, CDR1 is SGHRS and CDR2 is YFSETQ. CDR3 amino acids: CASSMGRLAGATGELFF. The CDR3 DNA reads TGCGCCAGCAGCATGGGGCGACTAGCGGGAGCCACCGGGGAGCTGTTTTTT.

The gene calls are TRBV11-3 and TRBJ1-1; D remains ambiguous. V lost 0 bases, J lost 4 bases, and 9 bases lay in between. The CDR3 covers 14 residues. CDR1 SGHNT and CDR2 YENEEA come from the germline V gene. CDR3 bases: TGTGCCAGCAGCTTAGAGCTGTCTATCACTGAAGCTTTCTTT. Its translation: CASSLELSITEAFF.

This chain links TRBV28 with TRBJ1-5; D unclear. The CDR3 spans 12 residues. The V end was cut by 1 base, the J end by 8 bases, with 6 bases between. The germline CDR1 and CDR2 sequences are MDHEN and SYDVKM. The CDR3 loop reads CASSLFQEPQHF. The CDR3 DNA is TGTGCCAGCAGTTTATTCCAGGAGCCCCAGCATTTT. Combining the CDR3 with reference TRBV28 and TRBJ1-5 gives the whole variable domain DVKVTQSSRYLVKRTGEKVFLECVQDMDHENMFWYRQDPGLGLRLIYFSYDVKMKEKGDIPEGYSVSREKKERFSLILESASTNQTSMYLCASSLFQEPQHFGDGTRLSIL.

V usage is TRBV19 and J usage is TRBJ2-7; 11 nucleotides agree with TRBD2. The CDR3 has 14 amino acids. With V trimmed by 3 bases and J by 6 bases, 4 bases remained unmatched. Germline CDR1 is LNHDA and CDR2 is SQIVND (reference sequence). CDR3 amino acids: CASSILAGGLEQYF. In nucleotides, the CDR3 is TGTGCCAGTAGTATTCTAGCGGGAGGCCTCGAGCAGTACTTC.

The chain carries TRBV2 and TRBJ2-7, with 13 bases matching TRBD2. From germline, CDR1 is SNHLY and CDR2 FYNNEI. This CDR3 comprises 15 residues. V was clipped by 6 bases and J by 5 bases; unmatched bases: 7. The CDR3 sequence is CASSEWGTSGDEQYF. The CDR3, as DNA: TGTGCCAGCAGCGAATGGGGGACTAGCGGGGACGAGCAGTACTTC.

This chain uses TRBV30 with TRBJ2-6, with D possibly matching TRBD1 (5 bases). The germline CDR1 and CDR2 sequences are GTSNPN and SVGIG (reference sequence). The CDR3 loop spans 16 amino acids. The V gene lost 0 bases and the J gene lost 4 bases, with 13 bases spanning the gap. The CDR3 reads CAWSVLGHLGANVLTF. CDR3 in DNA: TGTGCCTGGAGTGTACTGGGGCATCTCGGGGCCAACGTCCTGACTTTC.

This chain joins TRBV5-6 and TRBJ1-1; D is possibly TRBD1 (6 bases). CDR3 length: 19 amino acids. V lost 3 bases and J 0 bases, leaving 24 bases between the germline ends. CDR1 SGHDT and CDR2 YYEEEE come from the germline V gene. The CDR3 DNA reads TGTGCCAGCAGCTCACTGGGATTTACGGGGGCCAACATGAACACTGAAGCTTTCTTT. The encoded protein is CASSSLGFTGANMNTEAFF.

The rearrangement uses TRBV5-6 and TRBJ2-5; 7 nucleotides agree with TRBD2. This CDR3 has 14 amino acids. Losses at the gene ends were 4 bases for V and 1 base for J; bases not matched to a gene: 4. Germline CDR1 SGHDT, CDR2 YYEEEE. The CDR3: CASSGGLPQETQYF. In nucleotides, the CDR3 is TGTGCCAGCAGCGGGGGACTACCCCAAGAGACCCAGTACTTC. Full variable domain (remainder filled in from reference TRBV5-6 and TRBJ2-5): DAGVTQSPTHLIKTRGQQVTLRCSPKSGHDTVSWYQQALGQGPQFIFQYYEEEERQRGNFPDRFSGHQFPNYSSELNVNALLLGDSALYLCASSGGLPQETQYFGPGTRLLVL.

As DNA, the CDR3 is TGTGCCAGCAGCAGCATAAATTACGAGCAGTACTTC. This sequence encodes CASSSINYEQYF. The gene calls are TRBV2 and TRBJ2-7, with D unclear. Trimming stripped 6 bases from V and 4 bases from J, with 10 bases between. From germline, CDR1 is SNHLY and CDR2 FYNNEI. This CDR3 contains 12 residues.

The gene calls are TRBV7-3 and TRBJ2-1; no reliable D call. The CDR3 has 13 amino acids. Germline assignment: CDR1 SGHTA and CDR2 FQGTGA. V lost 4 bases to trimming and J lost 2 bases, with 6 bases between them. CDR3 bases: TGTGCCAGCAGCTACTCCGCCTACAATGAGCAGTTCTTC. It translates to CASSYSAYNEQFF.

This chain connects TRBV28 to TRBJ2-7, with a tentative D call TRBD2 (6 bases). The V gene lost 7 bases and the J gene lost 0 bases, with 13 bases spanning the gap. This CDR3 is 14 amino acids long. Germline V lookup: CDR1 MDHEN, CDR2 SYDVKM. CDR3 bases: TGTGCCAGCATTAAGGCGGGACGCTCCTACGAGCAGTACTTC. Protein: CASIKAGRSYEQYF.

The CDR3 DNA reads as TGTGCCAGCAGCTTAGGTAGCAGGCGTCGTGAAGGGACCCAGTACTTC. It translates to CASSLGSRRREGTQYF. V gene TRBV7-8 combines with J gene TRBJ2-5; D is unclear. The germline V gene encodes CDR1 SGHVS and CDR2 FQNEAQ. The CDR3 runs 16 residues. V was clipped by 1 base and J by 7 bases, with 19 bases between them. Using reference TRBV7-8 and TRBJ2-5 for the parts outside the CDR3, the full variable domain is GAGVSQSPRYKVAKRGQDVALRCDPISGHVSLFWYQQALGQGPEFLTYFQNEAQLDKSGLPSDRFFAERPEGSVSTLKIQRTQQEDSAVYLCASSLGSRRREGTQYFGPGTRLLVL.

V usage is TRBV21-1 and J usage is TRBJ2-6; the table's D call TRBD1 went unverified against the DNA. TRBV21-1 is given as a pseudogene. The CDR3 totals 15 residues. The CDR3 protein is CASSLQVSGANVLTF. As DNA, the CDR3 is TGTGCCAGCTCTTTACAGGTCTCTGGGGCCAACGTCCTGACTTTC.

V gene TRBV28 combines with J gene TRBJ1-5; 8 nucleotides match TRBD1. J was trimmed by 3 bases and V by 5 bases; bases with no gene match: 3. The CDR3 sequence is 14 residues long. Germline assignment: CDR1 MDHEN and CDR2 SYDVKM. The CDR3, as DNA: TGTGCCAGCAGTCCGGGACAGGTCAATCAGCCCCAGCATTTT. It yields the protein CASSPGQVNQPQHF. Full variable domain (rest looked up from reference TRBV28 and TRBJ1-5): DVKVTQSSRYLVKRTGEKVFLECVQDMDHENMFWYRQDPGLGLRLIYFSYDVKMKEKGDIPEGYSVSREKKERFSLILESASTNQTSMYLCASSPGQVNQPQHFGDGTRLSIL.

This rearrangement joins TRBV7-2 to TRBJ2-7; 10 bases are a match to TRBD1. From germline, CDR1 is SGHTA and CDR2 FQGNSA. Germline trimming cut 1 base from V and 5 bases from J; bases unmatched to any gene: 11. This CDR3 is built from 17 residues. The CDR3 nucleotides are TGTGCCAGCAGCTTAGTAGGGCCCGGGACAGGGGTCCACGAGCAGTACTTC. It translates to CASSLVGPGTGVHEQYF.

The chain couples TRBV5-4 to TRBJ1-1; a possible D gene is TRBD1 (5 bases). Germline values: CDR1 SGHNT, CDR2 YYREEE (reference sequence). This CDR3 is 15 amino acids long. Deletions cut 3 bases from V and 1 base from J, with 13 bases between. In nucleotides, the CDR3 is TGTGCCAGCAGCTCCCCGGGACGGCAGAACACTGAAGCTTTCTTT. Translating it yields CASSSPGRQNTEAFF.

The rearrangement joins TRBV5-1 to TRBJ2-5; possibly TRBD1 or TRBD2 for D (5 bases each). The V and J ends lost 0 bases and 6 bases respectively, with 12 bases between them. The CDR3 totals 14 residues. Germline V gene data show CDR1 as SGHRS and CDR2 as YFSETQ. CDR3 amino acids: CASSLDLGVQTQYF. DNA for the CDR3: TGCGCCAGCAGCTTGGATTTGGGGGTTCAGACCCAGTACTTC.

The chain is built from TRBV7-7 and TRBJ1-5, with 7 bases that match TRBD1. This CDR3 comprises 15 residues. J was trimmed by 5 bases and V by 1 base; bases with no gene match: 5. The germline CDR1 and CDR2 sequences are SSHAT and FNYEAQ (reference sequence). The DNA of the CDR3 is TGTGCCAGCAGCTTAGGAGGGGGCGATGATCAGCCCCAGCATTTT. Protein product: CASSLGGGDDQPQHF.

The rearrangement uses TRBV5-4 and TRBJ1-2; 9 bases fit TRBD1. There are 13 residues in the CDR3. Germline lookup yields CDR1 SGHNT and CDR2 YYREEE (reference sequence). Unmatched junction bases numbered 2, after V lost 0 bases and J lost 8 bases. CDR3 in amino acids: CASSLGDREGYTF. The CDR3, as DNA: TGTGCCAGCAGCTTGGGGGACAGGGAAGGCTACACCTTC. The whole variable domain, remainder taken from reference TRBV5-4 and TRBJ1-2, is ETGVTQSPTHLIKTRGQQVTLRCSSQSGHNTVSWYQQALGQGPQFIFQYYREEENGRGNFPPRFSGLQFPNYSSELNVNALELDDSALYLCASSLGDREGYTFGSGTRLTVV.

This chain uses TRBV10-2 with TRBJ2-5; TRBD1 might be the D (8 bases). From germline, CDR1 is WSHSY and CDR2 SAAADI. V was cut by 6 bases and J by 2 bases, with 13 bases left in between. This CDR3 contains 14 residues. CDR3 sequence: CASSHRGGQETQYF. For the CDR3, the DNA is TGCGCCAGCAGCCACAGGGGGGGACAAGAGACCCAGTACTTC.

The chain has TRBV4-3 and TRBJ2-1; 12 nucleotides align to TRBD2. The V segment lost 0 bases and the J segment 6 bases; nucleotides outside the gene matches: 6. Germline V lookup: CDR1 LGHNA, CDR2 YSLEER. CDR3 length: 17 residues. The CDR3 coding sequence is TGCGCCAGCAGCCAAGATTATGGACTAGCGGGGCCCAATGAGCAGTTCTTC. It specifies CASSQDYGLAGPNEQFF.

In DNA form, the CDR3 reads TGTGCCAGTAAAAAGTCAGGGGCCAATCAGCCCCAGCATTTT. This codes for CASKKSGANQPQHF. V is TRBV27 and J is TRBJ1-5, with TRBD1 as a possible D gene (6 bases). The CDR3 sequence is 14 residues long. Germline assignment: CDR1 MNHEY and CDR2 SMNVEV (reference sequence). The germline V and J ends were trimmed by 9 bases and 3 bases, with 15 bases remaining between them.

This clone has a single count. V usage is TRBV29-1 and J usage is TRBJ2-7; D is ambiguous. The CDR3 runs 14 residues. Looked up from germline, CDR1 is SQVTM and CDR2 is ANQGSEA. With 1 base removed from V and 0 bases from J, the gap between germline ends came to 10 bases. CDR3 nucleotide sequence: TGCAGCGTTGAAGTCGACACACCCTCCTACGAGCAGTACTTC. Protein product: CSVEVDTPSYEQYF.

The CDR3 DNA is TGCGCCAGCAGCATCAGGGATCCTTACAATGAGCAGTTCTTC. It translates to CASSIRDPYNEQFF. J is TRBJ2-1 and V is TRBV5-1, with a possible D match to TRBD1 (5 bases). The CDR3 is 14 residues long. Germline CDR1 and CDR2: SGHRS and YFSETQ. V lost 4 bases, J lost 4 bases, and 12 bases lay in between.

This clone was recorded only once. The CDR3 is CASSREWTVSYEQYF. The CDR3 DNA follows: TGCGCCAGCAGCCGTGAATGGACGGTTTCCTACGAGCAGTACTTC. The V and J genes are TRBV4-3 and TRBJ2-7; the D is unclear. Trimming stripped 4 bases from V and 1 base from J, with 14 bases between. Germline loops: CDR1 LGHNA, CDR2 YSLEER. The CDR3 runs to 15 residues.